Listed here are 8 T cell receptor beta chains from one sample, sequenced in a study of HIV-infected patients and healthy controls. MiXCR, run by TCRdb on the 5' RACE reads, gives a single entry per CDR3 protein. The table lists around 18,000 distinct CDR3 sequences, over 15% of them singletons. Sequenced: CD8+ T cells from blood. These receptors were obtained from a human donor in good health.

This clonotype was counted ten times or more. This rearrangement joins TRBV5-1 to TRBJ2-3; no clear D. This CDR3 contains 12 residues. Trimming pared 4 bases from V and 2 bases from J, leaving 5 bases between. Germline assignment: CDR1 SGHRS and CDR2 YFSETQ. The CDR3 bases are TGCGCCAGCAGCCTATACACAGATACGCAGTATTTT. Protein product: CASSLYTDTQYF.

This clonotype was detected many times. The chain joins TRBV29-1 to TRBJ2-1; no reliable D call. The germline V and J ends were trimmed by 6 bases and 5 bases, with 14 bases remaining between them. The V gene's germline CDR1 is SQVTM and CDR2 ANQGSEA. The CDR3 is made up of 13 amino acids. The CDR3 reads CSVPPYRNNEQFF. CDR3 in DNA: TGCAGCGTCCCCCCTTATAGGAACAATGAGCAGTTCTTC.

The chain joins TRBV29-1 to TRBJ1-4; 9 bases line up with TRBD1. CDR3 length: 14 amino acids. The germline gives CDR1 SQVTM, CDR2 ANQGSEA. V was pared by 0 bases and J by 8 bases, with 4 bases of the junction left unmatched. CDR3 coding DNA: TGCAGCGTTGAAGATCCCGGGACAGGGGAAAAACTGTTTTTT. As protein: CSVEDPGTGEKLFF. The variable domain in full, with the rest retrieved from reference TRBV29-1 and TRBJ1-4, is SAVISQKPSRDICQRGTSLTIQCQVDSQVTMMFWYRQQPGQSLTLIATANQGSEATYESGFVIDKFPISRPNLTFSTLTVSNMSPEDSSIYLCSVEDPGTGEKLFFGSGTQLSVL.

Regarding this clonotype: Just one base apart from a much larger clone, this may be a read error. The rearrangement links TRBV20-1 to TRBJ2-1; 8 nucleotides align to TRBD1. Judging by the DNA end, TRBJ2-7 fits better; the J call may be wrong. CDR1 is DFQATT, CDR2 SNEGSKA, per germline (reference sequence). This CDR3 comprises 14 residues. CDR3 sequence (DNA): TGCAGTGCTTACCCGGACAGGGCCTACAATGAGCAGTACTTC. Its protein product is CSAYPDRAYNEQYF.

The gene calls are TRBV5-1 and TRBJ2-7, with 7 positions matching TRBD2. This CDR3 comprises 14 residues. The germline CDR1 and CDR2 sequences are SGHRS and YFSETQ. Unmatched junction bases numbered 6, after V lost 2 bases and J lost 4 bases. The CDR3 nucleotides are TGCGCCAGCAGCTTAAAGCAGGGAGGGTACGAGCAGTACTTC. Encoded protein: CASSLKQGGYEQYF.

This clonotype occurred many times. J is TRBJ1-2 and V is TRBV12-3 or TRBV12-4; D not certain. The CDR3 runs to 14 residues. Between the trimmed V and J ends, which lost 10 bases and 0 bases, there was a span of 15 bases. This CDR3 is CATTRSGANYGYTF. DNA for the CDR3: TGTGCCACGACCCGGTCCGGAGCTAACTATGGCTACACCTTC.

The chain uses TRBV24-1 and TRBJ1-1; 7 positions match TRBD1. V dropped 9 bases and J dropped 1; count of bases not matched to a gene: 4. The CDR3 is made up of 13 amino acids. The germline CDR1 and CDR2 sequences are KGHDR and SFDVKD. Here the CDR3 reads CATSTGRNTEAFF. CDR3 coding DNA: TGTGCCACCTCGACAGGGAGGAACACTGAAGCTTTCTTT.

J is TRBJ1-5 and V is TRBV28, with 8 bases fitting TRBD1. This CDR3 has 16 amino acids. V gave up 10 bases and J gave up 0 bases; unmatched junction bases: 11. In germline, CDR1 is MDHEN, CDR2 SYDVKM. CDR3 loop: CATQTGVLISNQPQHF. The CDR3 bases are TGTGCCACCCAGACAGGGGTGTTAATTAGCAATCAGCCCCAGCATTTT.